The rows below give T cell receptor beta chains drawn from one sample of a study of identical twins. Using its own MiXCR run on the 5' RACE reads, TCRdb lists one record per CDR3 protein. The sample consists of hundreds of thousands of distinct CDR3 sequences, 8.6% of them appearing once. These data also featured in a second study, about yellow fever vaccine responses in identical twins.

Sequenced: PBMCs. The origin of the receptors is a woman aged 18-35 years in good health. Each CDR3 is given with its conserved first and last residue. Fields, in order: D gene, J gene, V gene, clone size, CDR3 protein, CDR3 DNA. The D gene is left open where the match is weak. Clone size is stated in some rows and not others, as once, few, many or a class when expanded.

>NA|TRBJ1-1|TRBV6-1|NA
CASRMDSLNTEAFF
TGTGCCAGCAGAATGGACAGTCTGAACACTGAAGCTTTCTTT
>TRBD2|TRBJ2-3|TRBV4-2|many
CASSSPGLAGGTDTQYF
TGTGCCAGCAGTAGTCCGGGACTAGCGGGGGGCACAGATACGCAGTATTTT
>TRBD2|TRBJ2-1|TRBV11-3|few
CASSLVPQGRPSGRVLFYNEQFF
TGTGCCAGCAGCTTAGTCCCGCAGGGGAGGCCCAGCGGGAGGGTCCTTTTCTACAATGAGCAGTTCTTC
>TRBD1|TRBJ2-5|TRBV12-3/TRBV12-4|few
CASSVAFGTGGNLYQETQYF
TGTGCCAGCAGCGTAGCCTTTGGGACAGGGGGAAACCTGTACCAAGAGACCCAGTACTTC
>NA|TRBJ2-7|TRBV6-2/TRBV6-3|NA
CASSYSSVGPHEQYF
TGTGCCAGCAGTTATAGTAGCGTCGGCCCCCACGAGCAGTACTTC
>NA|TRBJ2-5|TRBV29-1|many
CSVGVYRQEETQYF
TGCAGCGTTGGGGTCTACAGACAAGAAGAGACCCAGTACTTC
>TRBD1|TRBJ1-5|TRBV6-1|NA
CASSVTGAQPQHF
TGTGCCAGCAGTGTGACAGGGGCTCAGCCCCAGCATTTT
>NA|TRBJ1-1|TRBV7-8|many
CASSFPNTEAFF
TGTGCCAGCAGCTTCCCGAACACTGAAGCTTTCTTT
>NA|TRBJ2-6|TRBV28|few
CASSSLQGRATGANVLTF
TGTGCCAGCAGTTCTCTCCAGGGGAGAGCTACTGGGGCCAACGTCCTGACTTTC
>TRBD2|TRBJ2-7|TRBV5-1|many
CASSAGTSGVLTYEQYF
TGCGCCAGCAGCGCGGGGACTAGCGGAGTCCTTACCTACGAGCAGTACTTC
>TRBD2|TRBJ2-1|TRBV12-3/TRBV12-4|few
CASSYPLSLLGLAGEGNEQFF
TGTGCCAGCAGTTACCCGCTAAGTCTGCTGGGACTAGCGGGAGAGGGCAATGAGCAGTTCTTC
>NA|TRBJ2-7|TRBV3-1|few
CASSQYQTGPYEQYF
TGTGCCAGCAGCCAATATCAGACAGGACCCTACGAGCAGTACTTC
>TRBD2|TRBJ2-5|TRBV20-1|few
CSADVGLAGGMETQYF
TGCAGTGCCGACGTCGGACTAGCGGGAGGGATGGAGACCCAGTACTTC
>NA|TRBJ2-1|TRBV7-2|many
CASTPTVVSNEQFF
TGTGCCAGCACCCCTACAGTAGTCAGCAATGAGCAGTTCTTC